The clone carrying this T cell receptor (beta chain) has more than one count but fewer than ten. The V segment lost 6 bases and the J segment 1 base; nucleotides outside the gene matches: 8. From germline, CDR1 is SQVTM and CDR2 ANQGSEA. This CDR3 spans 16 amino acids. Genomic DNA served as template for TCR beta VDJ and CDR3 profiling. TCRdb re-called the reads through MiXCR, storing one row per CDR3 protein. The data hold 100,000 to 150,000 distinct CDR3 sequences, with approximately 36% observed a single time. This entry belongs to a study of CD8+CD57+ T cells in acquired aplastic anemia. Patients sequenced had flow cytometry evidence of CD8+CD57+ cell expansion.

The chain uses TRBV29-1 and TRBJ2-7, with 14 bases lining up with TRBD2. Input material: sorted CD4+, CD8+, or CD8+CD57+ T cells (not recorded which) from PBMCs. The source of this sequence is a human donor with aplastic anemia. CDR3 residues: CSVAGTSGSSSYEQYF. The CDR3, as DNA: TGCAGCGTCGCCGGGACTAGCGGGAGCTCGTCCTACGAGCAGTACTTC.